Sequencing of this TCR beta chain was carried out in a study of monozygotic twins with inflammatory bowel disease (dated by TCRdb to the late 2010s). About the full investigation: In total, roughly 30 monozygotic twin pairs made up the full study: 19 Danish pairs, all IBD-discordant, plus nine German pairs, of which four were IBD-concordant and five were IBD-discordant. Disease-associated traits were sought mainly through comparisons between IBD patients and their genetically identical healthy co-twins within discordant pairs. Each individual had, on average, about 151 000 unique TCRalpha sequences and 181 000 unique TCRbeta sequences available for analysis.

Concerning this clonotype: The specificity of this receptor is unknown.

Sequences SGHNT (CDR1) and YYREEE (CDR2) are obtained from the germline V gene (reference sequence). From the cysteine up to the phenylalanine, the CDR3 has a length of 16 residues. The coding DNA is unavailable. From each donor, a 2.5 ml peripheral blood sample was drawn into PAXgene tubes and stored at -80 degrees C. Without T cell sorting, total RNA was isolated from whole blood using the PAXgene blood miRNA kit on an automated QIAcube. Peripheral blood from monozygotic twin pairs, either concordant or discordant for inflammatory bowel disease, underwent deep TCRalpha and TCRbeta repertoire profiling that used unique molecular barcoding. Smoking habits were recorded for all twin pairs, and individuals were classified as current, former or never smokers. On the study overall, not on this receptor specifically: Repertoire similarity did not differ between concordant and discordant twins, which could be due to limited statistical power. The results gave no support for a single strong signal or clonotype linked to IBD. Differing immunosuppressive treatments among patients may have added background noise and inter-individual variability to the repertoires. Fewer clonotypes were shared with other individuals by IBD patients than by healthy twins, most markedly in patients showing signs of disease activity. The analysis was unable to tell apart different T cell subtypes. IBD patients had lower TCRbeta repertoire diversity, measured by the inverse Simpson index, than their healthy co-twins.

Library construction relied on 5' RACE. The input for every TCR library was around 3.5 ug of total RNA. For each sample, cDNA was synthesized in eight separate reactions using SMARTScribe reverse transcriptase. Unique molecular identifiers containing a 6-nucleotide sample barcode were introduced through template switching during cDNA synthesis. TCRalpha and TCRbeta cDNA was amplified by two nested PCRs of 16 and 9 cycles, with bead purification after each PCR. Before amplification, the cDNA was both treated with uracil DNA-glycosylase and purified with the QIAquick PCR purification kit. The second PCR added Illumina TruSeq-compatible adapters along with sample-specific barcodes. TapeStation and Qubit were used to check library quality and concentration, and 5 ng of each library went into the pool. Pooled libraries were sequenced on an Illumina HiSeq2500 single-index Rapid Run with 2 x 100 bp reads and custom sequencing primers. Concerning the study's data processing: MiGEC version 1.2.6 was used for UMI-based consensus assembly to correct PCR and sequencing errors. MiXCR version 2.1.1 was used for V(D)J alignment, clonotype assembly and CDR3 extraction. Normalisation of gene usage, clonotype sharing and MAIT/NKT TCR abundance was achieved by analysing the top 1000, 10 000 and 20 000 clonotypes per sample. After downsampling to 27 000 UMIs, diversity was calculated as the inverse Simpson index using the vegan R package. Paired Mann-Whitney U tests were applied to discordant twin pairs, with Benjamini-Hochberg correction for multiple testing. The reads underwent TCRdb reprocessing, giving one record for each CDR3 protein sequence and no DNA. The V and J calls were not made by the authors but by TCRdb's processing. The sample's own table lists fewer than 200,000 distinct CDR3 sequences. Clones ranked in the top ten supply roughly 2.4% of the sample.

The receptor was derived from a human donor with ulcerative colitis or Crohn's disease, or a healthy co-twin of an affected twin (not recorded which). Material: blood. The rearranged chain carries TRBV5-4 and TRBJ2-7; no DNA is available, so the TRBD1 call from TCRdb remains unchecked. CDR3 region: CASSLPPGQGSYEQYF.